The 5 T cell receptor beta chains reported below all come from one sample, sequenced in a study of OX40 agonist ivuxolimab in advanced cancers. Only in-frame clones appear in the TCRdb table, and some are missing; sequencing was by immunoSEQ multiplex PCR. The data show about 96,000 clones, more than 80% seen once. The material was CD4+ or CD8+ T cells sorted from blood, obtained in a trial of the OX40 agonist ivuxolimab. The receptors come from an adult with an advanced solid tumor such as melanoma, head and neck, liver or kidney cancer.

This chain uses TRBV5-1 with TRBJ1-4; TRBD1 is a possible D gene (6 bases). Germline V gives CDR1 SGHRS, CDR2 YFSETQ. Trimming shortened V by 3 bases and J by 7 bases, and 16 bases separated the two germline ends. The CDR3 covers 15 residues. CDR3 residues: CASSSQGPWAEKLFF. In DNA form, the CDR3 reads TGCGCCAGCAGCTCGCAGGGGCCATGGGCTGAAAAACTGTTTTTT.

The sample holds a few counts of this clone. CDR3 DNA: TGCGCCAGCAGCTTGATCTCGGGGGCAGATACGCAGTATTTT. Its translation: CASSLISGADTQYF. The V and J genes are TRBV5-1 and TRBJ2-3; possibly TRBD2 for D (6 bases). Germline CDR1 reads SGHRS; CDR2 reads YFSETQ. V was pared by 1 base and J by 4 bases, with 10 bases between. The CDR3 is 14 amino acids.

The CDR3 region is CASSLVGARGEQFF. Written as DNA, the CDR3 is TGTGCCAGCAGCTTAGTTGGAGCGAGGGGTGAGCAGTTCTTC. The V and J genes are TRBV7-2 and TRBJ2-1; TRBD1 or TRBD2 may be the D gene (5 bases each). This CDR3 comprises 14 residues. Per germline, CDR1 SGHTA and CDR2 FQGNSA. With 1 base removed from V and 9 bases from J, the gap between germline ends came to 13 bases.

The chain combines TRBV14 with TRBJ1-1; TRBD1 agrees at 7 bases. The V gene end was trimmed by 4 bases and the J gene end by 1 base; junction bases not matched to a gene: 6. The CDR3 sequence is 15 residues long. Germline CDR1 reads SGHDN; CDR2 reads FVKESK. The CDR3 region has the DNA TGTGCCAGCAGCCTGATACAGGGGAGGAACACTGAAGCTTTCTTT. It codes for CASSLIQGRNTEAFF.

This clone was found a few times. V gene TRBV27 combines with J gene TRBJ1-5; 7 bases match TRBD1. The germline CDR1 and CDR2 sequences are MNHEY and SMNVEV (reference sequence). This CDR3 comprises 16 residues. V lost 6 bases and J lost 7; bases outside the gene matches: 15. CDR3 loop: CASSLNDREGGQPQHF. The DNA for the CDR3 is TGTGCCAGCAGCCTGAACGACAGGGAAGGAGGACAGCCCCAGCATTTT.